These 24 T cell receptor beta chains were all obtained from the same sample, sequenced in a study of T cells in Graves' hyperthyroidism and ophthalmopathy. Amplification targeted TCR beta CDR3 regions from RNA transcripts. When the TCR CDR3 underwent first-round RT-PCR, the HTBI primer set was used. TCRdb recomputed calls from the multiplex PCR reads with MiXCR, one row per CDR3 protein. The data show some 570,000 distinct CDR3 sequences, approximately 15% seen once. The sample comprised blood. The source of these receptors is a woman aged 18-35 years with Graves' ophthalmopathy.

J is TRBJ1-3 and V is TRBV10-3; D possibly corresponds to TRBD1 (6 bases). This CDR3 has 16 amino acids. The V and J ends lost 8 bases and 1 base respectively, with 18 bases between them. From germline, CDR1 is ENHRY and CDR2 SYGVKD. The CDR3 here is CAISGAGSRSGNTIYF. The CDR3 DNA sequence: TGTGCCATCTCGGGGGCAGGGTCGAGGTCTGGAAACACCATATATTTT.

This clonotype turned up a few times. The chain combines TRBV6-1 with TRBJ2-2; D unresolved. V was trimmed by 5 bases and J by 6 bases, leaving 13 bases between them. The germline CDR1 and CDR2 sequences are MNHNS and SASEGT. The CDR3 runs to 14 residues. In DNA form, the CDR3 reads TGTGCCAGCAGTTATGTAGGTGGCGCCGGGGAGCTGTTTTTT. Protein: CASSYVGGAGELFF.

This clonotype was seen ten or more times. This chain uses TRBV30 with TRBJ1-6; the D is unclear. The CDR3 runs to 13 residues. The ends were cut back, 3 bases at V and 5 bases at J, with 8 bases in the middle. Germline CDR1 and CDR2: GTSNPN and SVGIG (reference sequence). Here the CDR3 reads CAWRGKDNSPLHF. Written as DNA, the CDR3 is TGTGCCTGGAGGGGTAAGGATAATTCACCCCTCCACTTT.

This clonotype has a count of ten or more. The gene calls are TRBV24-1 and TRBJ1-6; the D gene is possibly TRBD1 (6 bases). The germline V gene has CDR1 KGHDR and CDR2 SFDVKD. The CDR3 covers 14 residues. Trimming left V 3 bases short and J 8 bases short, with 10 bases between. The DNA for the CDR3 is TGTGCCACCAGTGATACGGCAGGGGATTCACCCCTCCACTTT. Encoded protein: CATSDTAGDSPLHF.

The chain combines TRBV6-6 with TRBJ2-1, with 7 nucleotides matching TRBD1. The trim removed 0 bases at V and 5 bases at J, leaving 7 bases unmatched. This CDR3 has 16 residues. CDR1 is MNHNY, CDR2 SVGAGI, per germline (reference sequence). The CDR3 sequence is CASSYSTGTYHNEQFF. For the CDR3, the DNA is TGTGCCAGCAGTTACTCGACAGGGACCTATCACAATGAGCAGTTCTTC.

This clonotype was seen ten or more times. The V call is TRBV6-2 or TRBV6-3, the J call TRBJ1-1; TRBD1 aligns across 8 bases. The J segment lost 5 bases and the V segment lost 5 bases, leaving 7 bases of the junction unmatched. The CDR3 covers 14 residues. Germline loops: CDR1 MNHEY, CDR2 SVGEGT. Written as DNA, the CDR3 is TGTGCCAGCAGTCCTACAGGGGGAGAAACTGAAGCTTTCTTT. Translation: CASSPTGGETEAFF.

This clonotype has ten or more counts. The chain recombines TRBV7-3 with TRBJ1-4; no definite D call. Germline assignment: CDR1 SGHTA and CDR2 FQGTGA. The V end lost 3 bases, the J end lost 6 bases, and 17 bases lay between the germline ends. CDR3 length: 16 amino acids. CDR3 amino acids: CASSLRSVVQDEKLFF. In DNA, the CDR3 is TGTGCCAGCAGCTTGCGATCGGTCGTTCAAGATGAAAAACTGTTTTTT. The full variable domain, its missing parts supplied by reference TRBV7-3 and TRBJ1-4, is GAGVSQTPSNKVTEKGKYVELRCDPISGHTALYWYRQSLGQGPEFLIYFQGTGAADDSGLPNDRFFAVRPEGSVSTLKIQRTERGDSAVYLCASSLRSVVQDEKLFFGSGTQLSVL.

This clonotype was detected ten times or more. The chain has TRBV19 and TRBJ2-7; 11 bases map to TRBD1. Looked up from germline, CDR1 is LNHDA and CDR2 is SQIVND (reference sequence). The V segment lost 1 base and the J segment 3 bases; nucleotides outside the gene matches: 8. The length of the CDR3 is 17 residues. The CDR3 coding sequence is TGTGCCAGTAGTATAGGGGGACAGGGGGTTTTGGACTACGAGCAGTACTTC. Protein product: CASSIGGQGVLDYEQYF.

This clonotype was counted a single time. It may be a read error: a sequence one base away is much more abundant. The CDR3 reads CASRGDRPPNYEQYF. The CDR3 DNA is TGTGCCAGCAGGGGGGACAGGCCCCCGAACTACGAGCAGTACTTC. The chain joins TRBV5-6 to TRBJ2-7; 8 bases agree with TRBD1. Trimming cost V 5 bases and J 3 bases; bases outside gene matches: 10. Germline V gene data show CDR1 as SGHDT and CDR2 as YYEEEE. The CDR3 has 15 residues.

Only a few counts were recorded for this clonotype. This chain uses TRBV5-8 with TRBJ2-5; 7 positions agree with TRBD1. The CDR3 runs to 14 residues. J was trimmed by 4 bases and V by 6 bases; bases with no gene match: 9. In germline, CDR1 is SGHTS, CDR2 YDEGEE. The CDR3 region is CASNLDREIETQYF. In nucleotides, the CDR3 is TGTGCCAGCAACCTTGACAGGGAAATAGAGACCCAGTACTTC.

The table lists this clonotype with many counts. CDR3: CASIPHSSGSSDTQYF. CDR3 sequence (DNA): TGTGCCAGCATACCGCATTCTAGCGGGAGCTCAGATACGCAGTATTTT. This chain links TRBV6-1 with TRBJ2-3; 10 positions match TRBD2. Germline V lookup: CDR1 MNHNS, CDR2 SASEGT. The CDR3 is 16 residues long. V was clipped by 7 bases and J by 4 bases; unmatched bases: 11.

The chain has TRBV29-1 and TRBJ2-1, with 8 positions matching TRBD1. CDR3 length: 14 amino acids. After removal of 7 bases from V and 3 bases from J, the junction contained 8 bases not matched to a gene. In germline, CDR1 is SQVTM, CDR2 ANQGSEA. The CDR3 loop reads CSAMTGTGYNEQFF. CDR3 in DNA: TGCAGCGCCATGACCGGGACAGGCTACAATGAGCAGTTCTTC.

This clonotype was seen only a few times. The chain uses TRBV20-1 and TRBJ2-3; 9 bases align to TRBD2. J was trimmed by 1 base and V by 0 bases; bases with no gene match: 8. The CDR3 consists of 17 residues. The V gene's germline CDR1 is DFQATT and CDR2 SNEGSKA (reference sequence). The CDR3 spells CSAREESASGGTDTQYF. CDR3 coding DNA: TGCAGTGCTAGAGAGGAATCGGCTAGCGGGGGCACAGATACGCAGTATTTT.

V is TRBV7-9 and J is TRBJ2-5; D is undetermined. Per germline, CDR1 SEHNR and CDR2 FQNEAQ (reference sequence). Between the trimmed V and J ends, which lost 9 bases and 3 bases, there was a span of 17 bases. The CDR3 has 14 residues. The CDR3 spells CASSPSLGEETQYF. CDR3 DNA: TGTGCCAGTAGTCCCAGTTTAGGAGAAGAGACCCAGTACTTC. Looking up the rest from reference TRBV7-9 and TRBJ2-5 gives the full variable domain: DTGVSQNPRHKITKRGQNVTFRCDPISEHNRLYWYRQTLGQGPEFLTYFQNEAQLEKSRLLSDRFSAERPKGSFSTLEIQRTEQGDSAMYLCASSPSLGEETQYFGPGTRLLVL.

The V call is TRBV19, the J call TRBJ2-1, with D hard to call. Germline loops: CDR1 LNHDA, CDR2 SQIVND (reference sequence). V lost 6 bases, J lost 2 bases, and 17 bases lay in between. The CDR3 totals 16 residues. The CDR3 DNA is TGTGCCAGTAGCCCGCGGCAGCGACCCACCTACAATGAGCAGTTCTTC. Residues: CASSPRQRPTYNEQFF. The variable domain in full, completed from reference TRBV19 and TRBJ2-1, reads DGGITQSPKYLFRKEGQNVTLSCEQNLNHDAMYWYRQDPGQGLRLIYYSQIVNDFQKGDIAEGYSVSREKKESFPLTVTSAQKNPTAFYLCASSPRQRPTYNEQFFGPGTRLTVL.

This clonotype occurred a few times. This chain links TRBV29-1 with TRBJ2-1; D gene uncertain. The length of the CDR3 is 13 residues. Between the trimmed V and J ends, which lost 7 bases and 2 bases, there was a span of 12 bases. Germline loops: CDR1 SQVTM, CDR2 ANQGSEA. The CDR3 region is CSALALPYNEQFF. CDR3 DNA sequence: TGCAGCGCCCTGGCTCTACCCTACAATGAGCAGTTCTTC.

This rearrangement joins TRBV7-6 to TRBJ2-7; a weak D match, TRBD2 (5 bases). This CDR3 region has 14 residues. Germline V gene sequence: CDR1 SGHVS, CDR2 FNYEAQ. With 5 bases removed from V and 3 bases from J, the gap between germline ends came to 14 bases. The CDR3, as DNA: TGTGCCAGCAGCACCAGCGGCGAGGGCTACGAGCAGTACTTC. Its protein product is CASSTSGEGYEQYF.

This clonotype showed up just a few times. The chain has TRBV15 and TRBJ2-5, with no clear D. Germline V gives CDR1 LNHNV, CDR2 YYDKDF (reference sequence). The CDR3 totals 14 residues. V was clipped by 1 base and J by 1 base, with 7 bases between them. The CDR3 here is CATSRGKLQETQYF. CDR3 coding DNA: TGTGCCACCAGCAGAGGCAAGCTCCAAGAGACCCAGTACTTC.

This clonotype was seen repeatedly, ten times or more. The chain employs TRBV28 and TRBJ2-5; 8 bases agree with TRBD1. The CDR3 loop spans 14 amino acids. Trimming removed 4 bases from V and 4 bases from J; junction bases left unmatched: 5. Germline lookup yields CDR1 MDHEN and CDR2 SYDVKM. CDR3 in amino acids: CASSSGGGLETQYF. The DNA for the CDR3 is TGTGCCAGCAGTTCAGGGGGCGGTTTAGAGACCCAGTACTTC.

The genes are TRBV6-1 and TRBJ1-5, with a weak D call TRBD1 (5 bases). With 6 bases removed from V and 6 bases from J, the gap between germline ends came to 12 bases. Germline lookup yields CDR1 MNHNS and CDR2 SASEGT. The CDR3 is 13 residues long. This CDR3 is CASSRDGGQPQHF. As DNA, the CDR3 is TGTGCCAGCAGCAGGGACGGCGGTCAGCCCCAGCATTTT.

Remarks on this clonotype: A read error may be the cause here, since a much bigger clone is one base away. This chain uses TRBV5-8 with TRBJ2-1; weak D call: TRBD1 (7 bases). The CDR3 contains 14 residues. Germline V gene lookup returns CDR1 SGHTS and CDR2 YDEGEE. The CDR3 DNA sequence: TGTGCCGGCAGCTTGGGGGGACAGCACAATGAGCAGTTCTTC. It translates to CAGSLGGQHNEQFF.

This clonotype was detected ten times or more. The rearrangement uses TRBV28 and TRBJ2-7, with D perhaps TRBD2 (5 bases). Trimming left V 8 bases short and J 3 bases short, with 8 bases between. The CDR3 sequence is 11 residues long. The germline CDR1 and CDR2 sequences are MDHEN and SYDVKM. The DNA for the CDR3 is TGTGCCAGCCAGCGGCACTACGAGCAGTACTTC. Translating it yields CASQRHYEQYF. Supplemented by reference TRBV28 and TRBJ2-7, the full variable domain reads DVKVTQSSRYLVKRTGEKVFLECVQDMDHENMFWYRQDPGLGLRLIYFSYDVKMKEKGDIPEGYSVSREKKERFSLILESASTNQTSMYLCASQRHYEQYFGPGTRLTVT.

The table lists this clonotype with many counts. The chain has TRBV7-3 and TRBJ1-4; no clear D. Germline lookup yields CDR1 SGHTA and CDR2 FQGTGA. The CDR3 covers 13 residues. V lost 0 bases, J lost 8 bases, and 7 bases lay in between. CDR3 sequence reads: CASSLTVGEKLFF. In nucleotides, the CDR3 is TGTGCCAGCAGCTTAACGGTGGGCGAAAAACTGTTTTTT. The full variable domain, completed using reference TRBV7-3 and TRBJ1-4, is GAGVSQTPSNKVTEKGKYVELRCDPISGHTALYWYRQSLGQGPEFLIYFQGTGAADDSGLPNDRFFAVRPEGSVSTLKIQRTERGDSAVYLCASSLTVGEKLFFGSGTQLSVL.

The table lists this clonotype with a count of one. This could be a read error, since a much larger clone is one nucleotide away. The chain links TRBV20-1 to TRBJ2-7, with TRBD1 matching over 7 bases. CDR1 is DFQATT and CDR2 is SNEGSKA in the germline V gene (reference sequence). V was pared by 7 bases and J by 7 bases, with 13 bases of the junction left unmatched. The CDR3 is made up of 13 amino acids. The CDR3 nucleotides are TGCAGTGTCAACGAACAGACACAGGGGGAGCAGTACTTC. Translated: CSVNEQTQGEQYF.